These T cell receptor beta chains were read from a single sample in a study of blood T cell repertoires in COVID-19. Using immunoSEQ multiplex PCR, the repertoire was profiled, and TCRdb retains in-frame clones only, with some absent. The sample includes about 90,000 clones, around 92% of them seen just once. What was sequenced was peripheral blood. The source is a woman in her fifties or sixties with active COVID-19. Each CDR3 is given with its conserved first and last residue. Fields, in order: CDR3 DNA, CDR3 protein, clone size, J gene, D gene, V gene. The D gene is left open where the match is weak. Size tells how often a clone was seen (once, few, many) or the class of an expanded clone, and some rows leave it out.

TGTGCCTGGAGTAGGGGCCTTGAAAGCCCTCAAGGGCAGTACTTC	CAWSRGLESPQGQYF	NA	TRBJ2-7	NA	TRBV30
TGTGCCAGCAGTGAAGCCGGGGGGCGGATGGATACGCAGTATTTT	CASSEAGGRMDTQYF	NA	TRBJ2-3	NA	TRBV6-1
TGCGCCAGCACCCTGGGGGACAGTTCATATGGCTACACCTTC	CASTLGDSSYGYTF	NA	TRBJ1-2	TRBD1	TRBV5-1
TGTGCCAGCAGTTCGACAGGGATCACGGGCAATCAGCCCCAGCATTTT	CASSSTGITGNQPQHF	NA	TRBJ1-5	TRBD1	TRBV28
TGTGCCAGCAGATCCACAGGGGGCGCTGGAAACACCATATATTTT	CASRSTGGAGNTIYF	NA	TRBJ1-3	TRBD1	TRBV28
TGTGCCAGCAGCCCCGACTCGCGAGGGATTCAAGAGACCCAGTACTTC	CASSPDSRGIQETQYF	NA	TRBJ2-5	NA	TRBV7-9
TGTGCCAGCAGCTTGCTGGCCGGGGGAAGCACAGATACGCAGTATTTT	CASSLLAGGSTDTQYF	NA	TRBJ2-3	NA	TRBV5-4
TGTGCCAGTAAATCTACTACGCTAGCCAAAAACATTCAGTACTTC	CASKSTTLAKNIQYF	NA	TRBJ2-4	NA	TRBV19
TGTGCCAGTAGTATAATGGGACAGGGGAACACTGAAGCTTTCTTT	CASSIMGQGNTEAFF	NA	TRBJ1-1	TRBD1	TRBV19
TGTGCCAGCAGCCAAACAGGGGGCGGTACTGAAGCTTTCTTT	CASSQTGGGTEAFF	NA	TRBJ1-1	TRBD1	TRBV3-1/TRBV3-2
TGTGCCAGTAACGACAGGGGTCGCGGCTACACCTTC	CASNDRGRGYTF	NA	TRBJ1-2	TRBD1	TRBV19
TGCAGTGCTAGTGAAGGTGGCGGCTATGGCTACACCTTC	CSASEGGGYGYTF	NA	TRBJ1-2	NA	TRBV20-1
TGCGCCAGCAGCCAAGAAGCGGAAAGTGAAGCTTTCTTT	CASSQEAESEAFF	NA	TRBJ1-1	NA	TRBV4-3
TGTGCCACCAGCCCCCACGAGGGCGAGCAGTACTTC	CATSPHEGEQYF	NA	TRBJ2-7	NA	TRBV15
TGTGCCAGTAGTATCGAAGCGAACTCCTACAATGAGCAGTTCTTC	CASSIEANSYNEQFF	NA	TRBJ2-1	NA	TRBV19
TGCGCCAGCAGCTTGGAGGGGGTGGGAGAGACCCAGTACTTC	CASSLEGVGETQYF	once	TRBJ2-5	NA	TRBV5-1
TGCGCCAGCAGTGACGGGGGGCGTGCAGATACGCAGTATTTT	CASSDGGRADTQYF	once	TRBJ2-3	NA	TRBV10-1
TGCGCCAGCAGCCAAGCTTACTCGAGAATCACAGATACGCAGTATTTT	CASSQAYSRITDTQYF	NA	TRBJ2-3	NA	TRBV4-3
TGTGCCAGCAGCCAAATTAGCGGGGGTACCTACAATGAGCAGTTCTTC	CASSQISGGTYNEQFF	NA	TRBJ2-1	TRBD2	TRBV3-1/TRBV3-2
TGTGCCAGCAGCCAGACAGGGTTCTTCTACGAGCAGTACTTC	CASSQTGFFYEQYF	NA	TRBJ2-7	TRBD1	TRBV3-1/TRBV3-2
TGTGCCAGCTCAGTGACAGGGAGCTCCTATAATTCACCCCTCCACTTT	CASSVTGSSYNSPLHF	NA	TRBJ1-6	TRBD1	TRBV18
TGTGCCAGCAGCCTCGGGACAGCCACTAACTATGGCTACACCTTC	CASSLGTATNYGYTF	NA	TRBJ1-2	TRBD1	TRBV3-1/TRBV3-2
TGTGCCAGCAGCCCTACTCGGGACAGCTATCAGCCCCAGCATTTT	CASSPTRDSYQPQHF	NA	TRBJ1-5	TRBD1	TRBV7-2
TGCGCCAGGTCGCCAGACAGCTCTGGAAACACCATATATTTT	CARSPDSSGNTIYF	NA	TRBJ1-3	NA	TRBV23-1
TGTGCCAGCAGCTCGGGACAGGGGGCGAACGAGCAGTACTTC	CASSSGQGANEQYF	few	TRBJ2-7	TRBD1	TRBV5-4
TGTGCCAGCAGAGAACTCAGGGGGGACCTATCCTACGAGCAGTACTTC	CASRELRGDLSYEQYF	NA	TRBJ2-7	NA	TRBV6-1
TGTGCCAGCAGTCTTACAGGGTCTGGGGCCAACGTCCTGACTTTC	CASSLTGSGANVLTF	NA	TRBJ2-6	NA	TRBV28
TGTGCCAGCAGTTCCACGGGGTTCACAGATACGCAGTATTTT	CASSSTGFTDTQYF	NA	TRBJ2-3	NA	TRBV28
TGCGCCAGCAGCTTACTAGCGGGCTACGAGCAGTACTTC	CASSLLAGYEQYF	once	TRBJ2-7	TRBD2	TRBV5-1
TGTGCCAGCAGTACCCAGGGGCGCGAAGCTTTCTTT	CASSTQGREAFF	NA	TRBJ1-1	NA	TRBV27
TGTGCCAGCAGCCCACAGCACGGCTATGGCTACACCTTC	CASSPQHGYGYTF	NA	TRBJ1-2	NA	TRBV6-5
TGTGCCAGCAGTTACTTGCAGGCGGGGACAGATACGCAGTATTTT	CASSYLQAGTDTQYF	NA	TRBJ2-3	NA	TRBV6-2/TRBV6-3
TGTGCCAGCAGCTTAGGACAGGGGATCTCCTACGAGCAGTACTTC	CASSLGQGISYEQYF	once	TRBJ2-7	TRBD1	TRBV7-8